This T cell receptor (beta chain) emerged from a study of OX40 agonist ivuxolimab in advanced cancers. Study-level background: Ivuxolimab, which targeted the costimulatory receptor OX40 (CD134), was an agonistic, fully human IgG2 monoclonal antibody. Intravenous ivuxolimab was administered to patients every 2 weeks at six dose levels: 0.01, 0.1, 0.3, 1.5, 3 and 10 mg/kg. Of the roughly 53 patients in dose escalation, some 20 had hepatocellular carcinoma, about 15 had melanoma, 9 had renal cell carcinoma and 9 had head and neck cancer. A male proportion of around 81% and a mean age of approximately 58 years, ranging from roughly 23 to 85, were recorded for the dose-escalation cohort. Prior anti-PD-1, anti-PD-L1 or anti-CTLA-4 therapy was permitted, and 35% to 40% of dose-escalation patients had received checkpoint inhibitors. Partial responses occurred in three dose-escalation patients: two with cutaneous melanoma and one with hepatocellular carcinoma. The purpose of peripheral TCRbeta sequencing was to test whether ivuxolimab changed TCR sequence diversity and led to clonal T-cell expansion. The paper describes the monotherapy dose-escalation part (N of about 47 patients) of the phase I trial of ivuxolimab.

The trial excluded patients who had a history of autoimmune disease or who were on systemic immunosuppression. Peripheral blood for TCR sequencing was drawn from every dose cohort at baseline, at cycle 4 day 1 and at cycle 7 day 1. Samples were obtained from an open-label, multicenter, first-in-human phase I dose-escalation trial of ivuxolimab. Adults with locally advanced or metastatic head and neck squamous cell, hepatocellular, melanoma or renal cell carcinoma were enrolled in the trial. Before TCR sequencing, CD4+ T cells and CD8+ T cells from peripheral blood were sorted into separate populations. Here is what the overall study found, with its caveats: At doses of 0.1 to 3.0 mg/kg, clonal expansion of both CD4+ and CD8+ blood T cells was observed from baseline to week 6. The antigen specificity of the clonally expanded peripheral T cells was not determined. In the 0.1-3.0 mg/kg groups, partial responders had among the lowest normalized peripheral clonal expansion, particularly in CD8+ T cells. Low levels of normalized T-cell clonal expansion were also seen in some patients who did not respond. After ivuxolimab, CD8+ T cells had more expanded clones than CD4+ T cells on average.

To sequence the TCRbeta CDR3 region, genomic DNA was isolated from the sorted cells. TCRbeta CDR3 regions were sequenced using the immunoSEQ Assay. TCRdb holds this immuneACCESS table with in-frame rearrangements only. Some clones are missing; in checked studies, unresolved V genes explain under half, and the rest has no known cause. Within this sample are 68,000 or so clones, with around nine tenths of them counted one time only. The leading ten clones occupy 2% to 2.5% of the sample. To note about this clone: Its specific antigen is unknown. No clone much larger than this one lies a single base away; base qualities are absent.

The CDR3, cysteine through phenylalanine, is 14 amino acids long. The kept DNA is CDR3 alone, 42 bases in frame from the first base. V is shortened by 2 bases, J by 6 bases, and the region joining them spans 10 bases. Sequences SGHTA (CDR1) and FQGNSA (CDR2) are obtained from the germline V gene. The material sequenced was CD4+ or CD8+ T cells sorted from blood, taken in a trial of the OX40 agonist ivuxolimab. The V and J segments used are TRBV7-2 and TRBJ2-2; there is no confident call for the D gene. This receptor was taken from an adult with an advanced solid tumor such as melanoma, head and neck, liver or kidney cancer. The sequenced DNA is TGTGCCAGCAGCTTATTTCCGGGTTCCGGGGAGCTGTTTTTT. Translated, it reads CASSLFPGSGELFF.